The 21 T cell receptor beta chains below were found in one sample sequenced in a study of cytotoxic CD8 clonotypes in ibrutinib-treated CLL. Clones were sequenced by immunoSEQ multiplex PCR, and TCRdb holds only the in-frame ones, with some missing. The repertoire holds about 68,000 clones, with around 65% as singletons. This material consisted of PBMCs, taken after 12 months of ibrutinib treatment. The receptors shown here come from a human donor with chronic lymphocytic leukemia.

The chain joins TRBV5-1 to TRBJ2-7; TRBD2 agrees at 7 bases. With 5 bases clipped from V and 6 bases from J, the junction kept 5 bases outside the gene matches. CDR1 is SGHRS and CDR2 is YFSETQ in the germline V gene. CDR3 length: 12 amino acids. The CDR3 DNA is TGCGCCAGCAGGAGCGGGACGGGCGAGCAGTACTTC. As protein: CASRSGTGEQYF.

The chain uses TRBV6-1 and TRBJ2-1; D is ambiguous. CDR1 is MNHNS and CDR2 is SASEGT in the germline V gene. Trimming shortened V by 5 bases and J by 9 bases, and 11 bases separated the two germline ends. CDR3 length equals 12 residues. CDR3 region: CASSSGSGEQFF. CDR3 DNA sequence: TGTGCCAGCAGTTCCGGTTCCGGTGAGCAGTTCTTC.

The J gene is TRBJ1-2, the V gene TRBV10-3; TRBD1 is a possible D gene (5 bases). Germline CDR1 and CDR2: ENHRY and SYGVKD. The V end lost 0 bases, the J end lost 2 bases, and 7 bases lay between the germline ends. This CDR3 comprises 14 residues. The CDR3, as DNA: TGTGCCATCAGTGAGTCCAGGGTAAACTATGGCTACACCTTC. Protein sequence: CAISESRVNYGYTF.

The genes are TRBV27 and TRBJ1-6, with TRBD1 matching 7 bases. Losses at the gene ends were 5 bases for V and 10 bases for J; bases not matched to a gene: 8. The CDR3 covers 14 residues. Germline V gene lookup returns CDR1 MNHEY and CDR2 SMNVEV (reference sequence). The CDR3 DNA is TGTGCCAGCAGTCCCACGACAGGGTACTCACCCCTCCACTTT. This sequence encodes CASSPTTGYSPLHF.

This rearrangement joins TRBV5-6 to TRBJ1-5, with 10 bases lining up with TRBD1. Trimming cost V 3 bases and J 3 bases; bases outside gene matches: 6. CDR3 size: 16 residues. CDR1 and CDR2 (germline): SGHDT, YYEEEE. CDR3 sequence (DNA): TGTGCCAGCAGCTCGAAGGGACAGGGGTACAATCAGCCCCAGCATTTT. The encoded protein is CASSSKGQGYNQPQHF.

CDR3 nucleotides: TGTGCCAGCAGCAGGGGCGGTGGGCCTGAAGCTTTCTTT. This sequence encodes CASSRGGGPEAFF. The chain carries TRBV28 and TRBJ1-1; weak D call: TRBD1 (6 bases). CDR3 length: 13 amino acids. The germline CDR1 and CDR2 sequences are MDHEN and SYDVKM. The V end was cut by 6 bases, the J end by 6 bases, with 14 bases between.

The CDR3 protein is CASRDGQPSSYEQYF. The CDR3 DNA is TGTGCCAGCAGAGACGGGCAGCCCAGCTCCTACGAGCAGTACTTC. The chain combines TRBV7-2 with TRBJ2-7; no clear D gene. Germline assignment: CDR1 SGHTA and CDR2 FQGNSA. V lost 6 bases and J lost 0, with 15 bases in between. This CDR3 is built from 15 residues.

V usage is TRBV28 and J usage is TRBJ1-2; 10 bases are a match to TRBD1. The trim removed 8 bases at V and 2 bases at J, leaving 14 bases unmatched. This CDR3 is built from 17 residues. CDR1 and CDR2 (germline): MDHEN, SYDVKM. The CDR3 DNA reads TGTGCCAGCCGACGGTTGGGACAGGGGAATTGGAACTATGGCTACACCTTC. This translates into CASRRLGQGNWNYGYTF.

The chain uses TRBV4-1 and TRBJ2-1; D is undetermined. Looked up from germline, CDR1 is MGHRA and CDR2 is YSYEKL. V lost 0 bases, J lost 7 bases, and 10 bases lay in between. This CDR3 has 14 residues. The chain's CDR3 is CASSQDRVRNEQFF. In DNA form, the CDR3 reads TGCGCCAGCAGCCAAGATCGGGTGAGGAATGAGCAGTTCTTC.

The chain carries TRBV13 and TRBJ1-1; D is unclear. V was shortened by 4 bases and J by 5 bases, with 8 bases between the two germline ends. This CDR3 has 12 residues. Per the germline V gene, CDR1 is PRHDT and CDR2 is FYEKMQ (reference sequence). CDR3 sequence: CASSSFGTEAFF. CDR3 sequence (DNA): TGTGCCAGCAGCTCATTCGGAACTGAAGCTTTCTTT.

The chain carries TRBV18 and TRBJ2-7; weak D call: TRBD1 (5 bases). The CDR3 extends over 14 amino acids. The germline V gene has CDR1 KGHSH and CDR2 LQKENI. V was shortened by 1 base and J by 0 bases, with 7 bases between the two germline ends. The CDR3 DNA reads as TGTGCCAGCTCACCACGGACACACTCCTACGAGCAGTACTTC. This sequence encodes CASSPRTHSYEQYF.

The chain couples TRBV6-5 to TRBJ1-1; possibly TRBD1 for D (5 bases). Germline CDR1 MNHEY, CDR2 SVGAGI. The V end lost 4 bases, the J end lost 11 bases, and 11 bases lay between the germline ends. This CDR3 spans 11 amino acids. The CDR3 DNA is TGTGCCAGCAGTTGGGGGAGTCGGGCTTTCTTT. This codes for CASSWGSRAFF.

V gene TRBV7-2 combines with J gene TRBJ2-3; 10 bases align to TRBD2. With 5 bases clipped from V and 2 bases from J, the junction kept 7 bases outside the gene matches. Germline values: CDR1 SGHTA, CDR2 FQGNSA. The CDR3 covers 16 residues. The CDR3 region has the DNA TGTGCCAGCAGCCCAGCGGGGGGGAGGTTCACAGATACGCAGTATTTT. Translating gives CASSPAGGRFTDTQYF.

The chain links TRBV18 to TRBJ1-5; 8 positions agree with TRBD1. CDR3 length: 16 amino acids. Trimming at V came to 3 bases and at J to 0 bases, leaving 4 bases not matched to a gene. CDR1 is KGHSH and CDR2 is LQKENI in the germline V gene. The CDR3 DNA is TGTGCCAGCTCACCGGGACAGGCCCATAGCAATCAGCCCCAGCATTTT. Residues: CASSPGQAHSNQPQHF.

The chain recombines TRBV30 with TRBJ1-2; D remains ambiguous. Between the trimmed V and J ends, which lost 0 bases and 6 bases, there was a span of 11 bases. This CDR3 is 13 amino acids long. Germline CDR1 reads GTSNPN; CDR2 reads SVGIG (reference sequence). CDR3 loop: CAWSVSVLDGYTF. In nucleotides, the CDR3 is TGTGCCTGGAGTGTGTCGGTGTTGGATGGCTACACCTTC. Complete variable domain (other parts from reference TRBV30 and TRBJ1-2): SQTIHQWPATLVQPVGSPLSLECTVEGTSNPNLYWYRQAAGRGLQLLFYSVGIGQISSEVPQNLSASRPQDRQFILSSKKLLLSDSGFYLCAWSVSVLDGYTFGSGTRLTVV.

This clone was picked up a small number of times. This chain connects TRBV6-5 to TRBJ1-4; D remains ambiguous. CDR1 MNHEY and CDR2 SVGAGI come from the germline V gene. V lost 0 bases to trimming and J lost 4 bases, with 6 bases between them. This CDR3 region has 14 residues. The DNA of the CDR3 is TGTGCCAGCAGTTACTCGGGCAGTAATGAAAAACTGTTTTTT. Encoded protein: CASSYSGSNEKLFF.

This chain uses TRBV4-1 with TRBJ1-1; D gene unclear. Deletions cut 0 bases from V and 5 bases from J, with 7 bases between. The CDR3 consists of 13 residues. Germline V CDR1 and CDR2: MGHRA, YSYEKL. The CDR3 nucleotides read TGCGCCAGCAGCCAAGATCTAGGGACTGAAGCTTTCTTT. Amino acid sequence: CASSQDLGTEAFF.

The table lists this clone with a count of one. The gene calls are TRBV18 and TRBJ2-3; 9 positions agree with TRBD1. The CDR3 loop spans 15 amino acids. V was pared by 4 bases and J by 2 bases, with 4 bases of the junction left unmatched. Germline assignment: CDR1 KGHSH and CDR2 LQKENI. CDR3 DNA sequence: TGTGCCAGCTCACGAGACAGGGGGTCCACAGATACGCAGTATTTT. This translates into CASSRDRGSTDTQYF.

The CDR3 DNA sequence: TGTGCCAGCAGCTTAGGGACAGGCAATGAAAAACTGTTTTTT. Its protein product is CASSLGTGNEKLFF. V gene TRBV11-2 combines with J gene TRBJ1-4; 7 nucleotides match TRBD1. Trimming at V came to 1 base and at J to 5 bases, leaving 1 base not matched to a gene. The CDR3 extends over 14 amino acids. CDR1 and CDR2 (germline): SGHAT, FQNNGV. The full variable domain, completed using reference TRBV11-2 and TRBJ1-4, is EAGVAQSPRYKIIEKRQSVAFWCNPISGHATLYWYQQILGQGPKLLIQFQNNGVVDDSQLPKDRFSAERLKGVDSTLKIQPAKLEDSAVYLCASSLGTGNEKLFFGSGTQLSVL.

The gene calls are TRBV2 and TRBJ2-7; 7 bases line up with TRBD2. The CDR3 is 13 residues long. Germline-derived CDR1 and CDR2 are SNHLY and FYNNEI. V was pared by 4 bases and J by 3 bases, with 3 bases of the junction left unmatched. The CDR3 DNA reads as TGTGCCAGCAGTGGAACGGGGGGCTACGAGCAGTACTTC. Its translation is CASSGTGGYEQYF. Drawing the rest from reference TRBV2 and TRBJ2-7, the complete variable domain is EPEVTQTPSHQVTQMGQEVILRCVPISNHLYFYWYRQILGQKVEFLVSFYNNEISEKSEIFDDQFSVERPDGSNFTLKIRSTKLEDSAMYFCASSGTGGYEQYFGPGTRLTVT.

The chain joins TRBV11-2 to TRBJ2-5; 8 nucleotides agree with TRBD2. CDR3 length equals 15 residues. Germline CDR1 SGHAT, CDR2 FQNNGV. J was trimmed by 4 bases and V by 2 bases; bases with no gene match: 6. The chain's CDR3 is CASSLTAGGTETQYF. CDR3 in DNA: TGTGCCAGCAGCTTAACCGCGGGGGGTACAGAGACCCAGTACTTC.